The T cell receptor (beta chain) under discussion was sequenced for a study of beta chain features in type 1 diabetes. About this clone: The antigen remains undetermined.

The sequenced template was cDNA made from the entire isolated RNA. Produced via immunoSEQ multiplex PCR; TCRdb's table is partial and in-frame only. The sample contains roughly 260,000 clones, 11% of which appear only once. A heparinised blood draw that averaged approximately 110 mL was obtained once from each donor. Study-wide results and caveats: In all four CD4+ subsets, TCRB CDR3 length was significantly, moderately reduced in type 1 diabetes.

V lost 4 bases, J lost 3 bases, and 2 bases stayed unmatched. The CDR3 is 13 amino acids. CDR1 and CDR2 (germline): LGHNA, YNFKEQ. The clonotype was recovered from a man aged 25-45 years with type 1 diabetes. The sequenced sample was naive CD4+ T cells from blood. The chain links TRBV4-2 to TRBJ1-1; 7 nucleotides line up with TRBD1. The CDR3 nucleotides read TGTGCCAGCAGCCTCACAGGGGACACTGAAGCTTTCTTT. The encoded protein is CASSLTGDTEAFF.